This T cell receptor (beta chain) was profiled in a study of CD8 T cells in ankylosing spondylitis listed by TCRdb under 2017. Regarding the study in general: T cell receptor beta repertoires were profiled in healthy donors and ankylosing spondylitis patients so that disease-linked TCR variants could be found. Peripheral blood was sampled, and synovial fluid was additionally collected from ankylosing spondylitis patients. The whole study cohort included over 85 healthy donors and 25 ankylosing spondylitis patients. What the authors observed across the whole study: According to the report, matched synovial fluid samples from ankylosing spondylitis patients were significantly enriched for the disease-linked clones. Some motif variants were previously reported in synovial fluid and blood of reactive arthritis patients, suggesting common disease-initiation mechanisms. A CD8+ phenotype was shown by the disease-linked clones, which were found at relatively low frequencies in peripheral blood. A TCR beta motif of seven or eight highly homologous amino acid variants appeared characteristic of blood from ankylosing spondylitis patients.

Sequencing used an Illumina HiSeq 2500. Quantitative 5'-RACE with molecular barcodes was the method used to prepare the TCR beta libraries. On the authors' methods: Disease-linked TCR variants were identified with a new computational method built on a probabilistic model of VDJ rearrangement. Using fastp at Q25 and MiXCR, TCRdb reprocessed the public reads and kept productive beta chains. Each entry is one CDR3 protein sequence, shown with its most common DNA and genes. The V and J calls, along with clone size, are taken from TCRdb and not from the paper's own processing. This sample is represented by fewer than 500,000 distinct CDR3 sequences; about 24% of them were singletons. The ten largest clonotypes hold about 0.89% of the sample. As regards this clonotype: This receptor's antigen is unknown. It has no much larger one-base neighbor in the sample; base qualities were not kept.

The CDR3 spans 14 residues, from the cysteine through the phenylalanine. The retained sequence is limited to the CDR3, 42 bases, with the frame set at the first base. CDR1 and CDR2 are read off the germline V gene as SGHRS and YFSETQ. The germline V end is reduced by 5 bases and the J end by 7 bases; junction bases left unmatched: 4. Rearrangement joined TRBV5-1 to TRBJ2-1, with 12 central nucleotides matching TRBD2. The TCR sequence derives from a male donor with ankylosing spondylitis. The sequencing sample was made of blood, either unsorted or a sorted T cell fraction (not recorded which). The CDR3 protein sequence reads: CASSRTSGENEQFF. The DNA reads as follows: TGCGCCAGCAGTAGGACTAGCGGGGAAAATGAGCAGTTCTTC.